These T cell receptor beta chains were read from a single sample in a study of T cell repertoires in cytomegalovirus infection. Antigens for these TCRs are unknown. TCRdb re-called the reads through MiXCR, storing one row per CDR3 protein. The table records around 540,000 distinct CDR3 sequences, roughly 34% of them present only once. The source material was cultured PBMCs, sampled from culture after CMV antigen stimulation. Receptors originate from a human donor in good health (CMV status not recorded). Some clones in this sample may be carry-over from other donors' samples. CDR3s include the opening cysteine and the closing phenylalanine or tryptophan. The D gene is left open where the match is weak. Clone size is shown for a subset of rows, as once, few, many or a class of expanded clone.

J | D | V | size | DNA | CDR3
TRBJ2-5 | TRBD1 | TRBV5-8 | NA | TGTGCCAGCAGCTTGTTGTACGACAGGGGGGGAGAGACCCAGTACTTC | CASSLLYDRGGETQYF
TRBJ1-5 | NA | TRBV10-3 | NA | TGTGCCATCAGTCCTGGTGCTTATAGCAATCAGCCCCAGCATTTT | CAISPGAYSNQPQHF
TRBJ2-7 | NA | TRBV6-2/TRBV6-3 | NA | TGTGCCAGCAGTTACTCCCCAGGCCCCTACGAGCAGTACTTC | CASSYSPGPYEQYF
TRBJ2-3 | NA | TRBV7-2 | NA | TGTGCCAGCAGCTTAGCGAAGGGGGATACGCAGTATTTT | CASSLAKGDTQYF
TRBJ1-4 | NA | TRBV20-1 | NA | TGCAGTGCTAGAGACTCCCGTCCAACTAATGAAAAACTGTTTTTT | CSARDSRPTNEKLFF
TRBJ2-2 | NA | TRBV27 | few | TGTGCCAGCAGTTCGGGCGGCACCGGGGAGCTGTTTTTT | CASSSGGTGELFF
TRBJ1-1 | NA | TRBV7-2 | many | TGTGCCAGCAGCGGTAGGCACGGGAACACTGAAGCTTTCTTT | CASSGRHGNTEAFF
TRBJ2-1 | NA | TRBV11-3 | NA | TGTGCCAGCAGCTTATTGGGCGGGGAATACAATGAGCAGTTCTTC | CASSLLGGEYNEQFF
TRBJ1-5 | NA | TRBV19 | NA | TGTGCCAGTAGTTTTCGTCTGGGCAGGGGTAATCAGCCCCAGCATTTT | CASSFRLGRGNQPQHF
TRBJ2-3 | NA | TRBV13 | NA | TGTGCCAGCAGCTTAAAGGGCAGCGCGAGGCGCACAGATACGCAGTATTTT | CASSLKGSARRTDTQYF
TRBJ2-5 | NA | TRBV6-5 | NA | TGTGCCAGCAGTTACTCGGCTGAAGAGACCCAGTACTTC | CASSYSAEETQYF
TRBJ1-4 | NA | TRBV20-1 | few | TGCAGTGCTAAGGGTGCGACGGAGGGGGAAAAACTGTTTTTT | CSAKGATEGEKLFF
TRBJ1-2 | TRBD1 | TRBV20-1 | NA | TGCAGTGCTAGTGTGGCGGACAGGGGGGACGTTAACTATGGCTACACCTTC | CSASVADRGDVNYGYTF
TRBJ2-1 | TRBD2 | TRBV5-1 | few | TGCGCCAGCAGAATAGCGGGATCGTCCTACAATGAGCAGTTCTTC | CASRIAGSSYNEQFF
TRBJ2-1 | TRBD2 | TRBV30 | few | TGTGCCTGGAGTGTAGGCGCGGGAGGGCTTCTTGGGGATGAGCAGTTCTTC | CAWSVGAGGLLGDEQFF
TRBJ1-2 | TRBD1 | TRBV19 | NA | TGTGCCAGTAGTCTCTTTCGGGACAGGGCAACTTCTAACTATGGCTACACCTTC | CASSLFRDRATSNYGYTF
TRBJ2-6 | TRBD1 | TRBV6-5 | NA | TGTGCCACGAATCGGGACAGGGGCTCTGGGGCCAACGTCCTGACTTTC | CATNRDRGSGANVLTF
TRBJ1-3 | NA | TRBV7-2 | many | TGTGCCAGCAGCTCGTCCCTCCGGGGCGATTTCTCTGGAAACACCATATATTTT | CASSSSLRGDFSGNTIYF
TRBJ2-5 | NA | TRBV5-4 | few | TGTGCCAGCAGCTTGGTGGGGGATCCAAGGTCCCAGTACTTC | CASSLVGDPRSQYF
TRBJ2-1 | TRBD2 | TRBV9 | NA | TGTGCCAGCAGCGTGGGGACTAGCGGCCGCAATGAGCAGTTCTTC | CASSVGTSGRNEQFF
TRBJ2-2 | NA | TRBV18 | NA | TGTGCCAGCTCACTCGGGGTTATGAACACCGGGGAGCTGTTTTTT | CASSLGVMNTGELFF
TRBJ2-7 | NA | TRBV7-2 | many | TGTGCCAGCAGCCGACGGGTCAGGCAGGGTTCTAACATTGGGTACGAGCAGTACTTC | CASSRRVRQGSNIGYEQYF
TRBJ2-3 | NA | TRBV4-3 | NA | TGCGCCAGCAGCCAACGAGTCGGCACAGATACGCAGTATTTT | CASSQRVGTDTQYF
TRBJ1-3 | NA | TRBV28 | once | TGTGCCAGCAGCTTCGGCGGGGGATGGGGCACCATATATTTT | CASSFGGGWGTIYF
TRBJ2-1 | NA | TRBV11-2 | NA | TGTGCCAGCAGTTTAGGACGGGGCCCGGCCAATGAGCAGTTCTTC | CASSLGRGPANEQFF
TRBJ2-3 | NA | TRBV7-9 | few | TGTGCCAGCAGCTTACAGGGGCTAAACCACGATTCGGATACGCAGTATTTT | CASSLQGLNHDSDTQYF
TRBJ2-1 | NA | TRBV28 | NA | TGTGCCAGCAGTTTGGGGACTCCCACGGAGCAGTTCTTC | CASSLGTPTEQFF
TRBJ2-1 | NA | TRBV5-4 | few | TGTGCCAGCACCTTCGGGGGAGGGGGCTCCTACAATGAGCAGTTCTTC | CASTFGGGGSYNEQFF
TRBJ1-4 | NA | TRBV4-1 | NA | TGCGCCAGCAGCCGCGGGACGGCCGGGGGGGAAAAACTGTTTTTT | CASSRGTAGGEKLFF
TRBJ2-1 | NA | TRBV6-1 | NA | TGTGCCAGCAGTGAATCGGGGAGCTCCTACAATGAGCAGTTCTTC | CASSESGSSYNEQFF
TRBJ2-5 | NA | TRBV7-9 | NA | TGTGCCAGCAGCTCCCTAACAGATCAAGAGACCCAGTACTTC | CASSSLTDQETQYF
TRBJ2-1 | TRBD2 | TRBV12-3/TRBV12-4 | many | TGTGCCAGCAGCTCTTTGCGCGGGGGACTAGCGGGTCCCAATGAGCAGTTCTTC | CASSSLRGGLAGPNEQFF
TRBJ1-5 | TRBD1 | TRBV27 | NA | TGTGCCAGCAGTCCACGACGGACAGGGGGGTTGTTTCATCAGCCCCAGCATTTT | CASSPRRTGGLFHQPQHF
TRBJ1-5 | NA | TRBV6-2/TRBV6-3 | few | TGTGCCAGAGGAGTAGGCCGTTATAGCAATCAGCCCCAGCATTTT | CARGVGRYSNQPQHF
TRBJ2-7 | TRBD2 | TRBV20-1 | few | TGCAGTGCTAGAGAGCGGACTAGCGGGTACGAGCAGTACTTC | CSARERTSGYEQYF
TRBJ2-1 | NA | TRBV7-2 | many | TGTGCCAGCAGCCCTAGTCAGGGGGGCGCGGGAAGTGAGCAGTTCTTC | CASSPSQGGAGSEQFF
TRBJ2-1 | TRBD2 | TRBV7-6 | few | TGTGCCAGCGGACTAGCGGGAGGAAATGAGCAGTTCTTC | CASGLAGGNEQFF
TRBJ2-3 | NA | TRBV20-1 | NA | TGCAGTGCTGATCAGGCCCTCACAGATACGCAGTATTTT | CSADQALTDTQYF
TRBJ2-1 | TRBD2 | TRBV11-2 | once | TGTGCCAGCAGCGGGGGGACTAGCGGGAGACTCAATGAGCGGTTCTTC | CASSGGTSGRLNERFF
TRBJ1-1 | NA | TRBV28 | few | TGTGCCAGCAGTGATGCCTTCACTGAAGCTTTCTTT | CASSDAFTEAFF
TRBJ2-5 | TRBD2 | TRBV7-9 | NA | TGTGCCAGCAGCACAGATGGGAGCGGGAGGGCCATGAAGACCCAGTACTTC | CASSTDGSGRAMKTQYF
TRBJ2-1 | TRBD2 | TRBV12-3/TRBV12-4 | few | TGTGCCAGCACCCTGTGGGCGGGAGGGCCCGGGAATGAGCAGTTCTTC | CASTLWAGGPGNEQFF
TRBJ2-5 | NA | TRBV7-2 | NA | TGTGCCAGCAGCGCTACCCTTGAGACCCAGTACTTC | CASSATLETQYF
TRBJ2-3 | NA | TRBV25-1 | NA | TGTGCCAGCAGTGATCAGGGTCCAGATACGCAGTATTTT | CASSDQGPDTQYF
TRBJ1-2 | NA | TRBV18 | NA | TGTGCCAGCTCACCAAACCTTGAGGGGGTCTATGGCTACACCTTC | CASSPNLEGVYGYTF
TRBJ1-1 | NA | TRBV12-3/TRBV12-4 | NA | TGTGCCAGCAGTACGAAGAGCGACACTGAAGCTTTCTTT | CASSTKSDTEAFF